The rows below give T cell receptor beta chains drawn from one sample of a study of human T cells and chemical hapten exposure. TCRdb used MiXCR to reprocess the RACE reads, holding one entry per CDR3 protein. The table lists about 85,000 distinct CDR3 sequences, under 14% of them singletons. Sequenced material: whole blood, taken in connection with sensitization to the hapten diphenylcyclopropenone (DPC). The receptors were gathered from a man between 18 and 35 years old with alopecia areata. Some clones in this sample may be carry-over from other donors' samples. The CDR3 runs from the conserved cysteine through the conserved F or W. The order of the fields is D gene, clone size, V gene, J gene, CDR3 DNA, CDR3 protein. D genes are given only for firm matches. Size values are once, few and many counts, or a class for expanded clones, and some rows have none.

D gene: -; clone size: many; V gene: TRBV29-1; J gene: TRBJ1-1; CDR3 DNA: TGCAGCGTTTTACAGGGGAACACTGAAGCTTTCTTT; CDR3 protein: CSVLQGNTEAFF
D gene: -; clone size: many; V gene: TRBV11-2; J gene: TRBJ2-5; CDR3 DNA: TGTGCCAGCAGCTTAGCCGGGACATATAAAGAGACCCAGTACTTC; CDR3 protein: CASSLAGTYKETQYF
D gene: -; clone size: -; V gene: TRBV9; J gene: TRBJ1-6; CDR3 DNA: TGTGCCAGCAGCCCGTCCCCGGAGGGTAGTTCACCCCTCCACTTT; CDR3 protein: CASSPSPEGSSPLHF
D gene: -; clone size: many; V gene: TRBV9; J gene: TRBJ1-1; CDR3 DNA: TGTGCCAGCAGCGAGGGGGGTAACACTGAAGCTTTCTTT; CDR3 protein: CASSEGGNTEAFF
D gene: -; clone size: few; V gene: TRBV20-1; J gene: TRBJ1-6; CDR3 DNA: TGCATTGCCGACAGTGGGTCACCCCTCCACTTT; CDR3 protein: CIADSGSPLHF
D gene: TRBD1; clone size: many; V gene: TRBV7-2; J gene: TRBJ1-6; CDR3 DNA: TGTGCCAGCAGCTTAGAGGCGGGACAGGGTAATTCACCCCTCCACTTT; CDR3 protein: CASSLEAGQGNSPLHF
D gene: -; clone size: many; V gene: TRBV7-7; J gene: TRBJ1-1; CDR3 DNA: TGTGCCAGCAGCCCAGCAAGCACTGAAGCTTTCTTT; CDR3 protein: CASSPASTEAFF
D gene: -; clone size: -; V gene: TRBV2; J gene: TRBJ2-3; CDR3 DNA: TGTGCCAGCAGCGGTCGCGCCGTCCCCTCTGTTGTTAGCACAGATACGCAGTATTTT; CDR3 protein: CASSGRAVPSVVSTDTQYF
D gene: -; clone size: -; V gene: TRBV12-3/TRBV12-4; J gene: TRBJ1-4; CDR3 DNA: TGTGCCAGCAGCCTTGACAGTACCCATAATGAAAAACTGTTTTTT; CDR3 protein: CASSLDSTHNEKLFF
D gene: TRBD1; clone size: many; V gene: TRBV6-2/TRBV6-3; J gene: TRBJ2-4; CDR3 DNA: TGTGCCAGCAGTTGGGACAGGGTAGGCAAAAACATTCAGTACTTC; CDR3 protein: CASSWDRVGKNIQYF
D gene: -; clone size: many; V gene: TRBV28; J gene: TRBJ1-3; CDR3 DNA: TGTGCCAGCAGTCCAATAGTCGAGATCTCTGGAAACACCATATATTTT; CDR3 protein: CASSPIVEISGNTIYF
D gene: TRBD1; clone size: many; V gene: TRBV7-9; J gene: TRBJ1-5; CDR3 DNA: TGTGCCAGCAGCTTAGTCGTGGGACAGGGGAGGTTTGCAAATCAGCCCCAGCATTTT; CDR3 protein: CASSLVVGQGRFANQPQHF
D gene: TRBD1; clone size: few; V gene: TRBV10-3; J gene: TRBJ1-5; CDR3 DNA: TGTGCCACTTGGTCCCCAGGGGGTCAAGGGCCCCAGCATTTT; CDR3 protein: CATWSPGGQGPQHF
D gene: -; clone size: few; V gene: TRBV6-2/TRBV6-3; J gene: TRBJ2-5; CDR3 DNA: TGTGCCAGCAGTCCCTTCGGAGGGTTAGAGACCCAGTACTTC; CDR3 protein: CASSPFGGLETQYF